This record concerns one TCR beta chain sequence. Germline CDR1 SEHNR, CDR2 FQNEAQ (reference sequence). V shed 1 base and J 5 bases; nucleotides not matched to a gene: 4. The CDR3 contains 14 residues. The data stem from a study of PD-L1 blockade in urothelial cancer. Described time point: pretreatment peripheral blood. The diagnosis in patients was locally advanced or metastatic urothelial carcinoma. The table came from immunoSEQ multiplex PCR; TCRdb's copy has only in-frame clones and leaves some out. This sample has around 130,000 clones, with around 84% found just once. This chain uses TRBV7-9 with TRBJ2-5, with 7 positions matching TRBD2. The receptor was isolated from a man aged 45-65 years with urothelial cancer. Specimen: PBMCs, collected around atezolizumab (anti-PD-L1) treatment. The CDR3 bases are TGTGCCAGCAGCTTAGGGGGGGGAATGGAGACCCAGTACTTC. Translating gives CASSLGGGMETQYF.